The subject of this entry is one T cell receptor (beta chain). Sequencing ends 3 residues short of the CDR3 end; the germline J gene provides the rest. Assay: immunoSEQ multiplex PCR; the TCRdb copy retains only in-frame clones and omits some. The sample includes 31,000 or so clones. This sample is part of a study of T cells in women clearing cervical HPV infection. Overall study context: Cases: HPV16-related CIN3 or worse on histology, a couple of invasive cancers. No precancer developed; the control's incident HPV16 infection cleared within 12 months.

The CDR3 contains 13 residues. The V end was cut by 7 bases, the J end by 3 bases, with 9 bases between. The germline V gene has CDR1 SNHLY and CDR2 FYNNEI. Each participant carried one incident cervical HPV16 infection only. This sequence originates from a woman between 18 and 75 years old with a cervical HPV16 infection that either progressed to CIN3+ or cleared (not recorded which). V usage is TRBV2 and J usage is TRBJ1-4; a weak D match, TRBD1 (6 bases). The sample was blood buffy coat. The CDR3: CASTRQANEKLFF. Incomplete CDR3 DNA: TGTGCCAGCACGCGACAGGCTAATGAAAAA.